The 6 T cell receptor beta chains below come from one sample, sequenced in a study of shared clonotypes between healthy human individuals. The assay was immunoSEQ multiplex PCR, and TCRdb's table has in-frame clones only and misses some. This sample has about 2,500,000 clones, with about 92% found just once. Sample: naive CD4+ T cells sorted from blood. Regarding subset: CD45RA+ positively selected. These receptors all stem from a young man in good health.

This rearrangement joins TRBV18 to TRBJ1-3; no clear D gene. CDR1 and CDR2 (germline): KGHSH, LQKENI. V lost 0 bases, J lost 13 bases, and 13 bases lay in between. CDR3 length equals 13 residues. DNA of the CDR3: TGTGCCAGCTCACCACCGATGGCAACGCCGATATATTTT. Protein: CASSPPMATPIYF.

This chain connects TRBV2 to TRBJ1-5; no reliable D call. The CDR3 is 15 residues long. V shed 1 base and J shed 0 bases, with 7 bases lying between them. Germline-derived CDR1 and CDR2 are SNHLY and FYNNEI. The CDR3 nucleotides are TGTGCCAGCAGTGAAGGGGCCTATAGCAATCAGCCCCAGCATTTT. It translates to CASSEGAYSNQPQHF.

J is TRBJ2-3 and V is TRBV19, with 8 bases aligning to TRBD2. CDR3 size: 16 residues. Germline V gene data show CDR1 as LNHDA and CDR2 as SQIVND (reference sequence). The junction had 11 bases not matched to a gene; V was cut back by 5 bases and J by 4 bases. The CDR3: CASSSRGSGAADTQYF. The CDR3, as DNA: TGTGCCAGTAGTTCCCGGGGTAGCGGGGCTGCAGATACGCAGTATTTT.

This rearrangement joins TRBV4-3 to TRBJ2-1; D possibly corresponds to TRBD2 (6 bases). The length of the CDR3 is 14 residues. Looked up from germline, CDR1 is LGHNA and CDR2 is YSLEER. With 4 bases removed from V and 9 bases from J, the gap between germline ends came to 16 bases. The CDR3 here is CASSRASVGGEQFF. The CDR3 DNA reads TGCGCCAGCAGCCGGGCTAGCGTAGGCGGTGAGCAGTTCTTC.

The V call is TRBV27, the J call TRBJ2-2; no firm D call. The length of the CDR3 is 14 residues. Germline CDR1 is MNHEY and CDR2 is SMNVEV (reference sequence). V was shortened by 5 bases and J by 1 base, with 8 bases between the two germline ends. The CDR3 coding sequence is TGTGCCAGCAGTCCAAACATGAACACCGGGGAGCTGTTTTTT. It encodes CASSPNMNTGELFF.

The J gene is TRBJ2-2, the V gene TRBV11-2, with TRBD2 matching over 9 bases. Germline V lookup: CDR1 SGHAT, CDR2 FQNNGV. V lost 2 bases, J lost 6 bases, and 7 bases stayed unmatched. CDR3 length: 16 residues. The CDR3 coding sequence is TGTGCCAGCAGCTTACCTAGCGGGACTATTTCCGGGGAGCTGTTTTTT. This codes for CASSLPSGTISGELFF.